Reported below is one T cell receptor beta chain. The specificity of this receptor is unknown. No qualities accompany the bases; no much larger clone lies one base away. TCRbeta CDR3 regions were amplified from genomic DNA using the immunoSEQ Assay, a bias-controlled multiplex PCR. The study's processing was this. Nucleated cell counts per sample were estimated from amplification of reference gene primers within the assay. To quantify the absolute abundance of each unique TCRbeta CDR3 rearrangement, sequence reads were collapsed and filtered. For each sample, productive Simpson clonality was calculated as the square root of Simpson's diversity index across productive rearrangements. The source is immuneACCESS, and TCRdb retained only in-frame sequences with V and J called. Part of the clones is not carried over; for the studies checked, unresolved V genes explain less than half of this, and the remainder is unexplained. The DNA gave D and trimming, while V, J and clone size come from that table. This sample lists about 130,000 clones; roughly 84% were detected once. The ten largest clones add up to roughly 1.2% of the sample.

This record belongs to a study of blood T cell repertoires in COVID-19 (dated by TCRdb to between 2020 and 2021). For context, the study as a whole: Samples covering the acute and convalescent phases of COVID-19 were provided by collaborators in the United States, Italy and Spain. The prospective study material was composed of cDNA or gDNA derived from T cells, B-cell-depleted T cells, or PBMCs. The dataset comprised deeply sampled blood TCRbeta repertoires from subjects exposed to, actively infected with, or recovered from COVID-19. The repertoires were released in a freely available public database intended as a resource for research on the immune response to SARS-CoV-2. The samples were drawn from two sources: the first 160 participants of the ongoing ImmuneRACE study, and about 1,300 subjects contributed by 6 global collaborators. Sample metadata almost always included a de-identified subject ID, COVID-19 status, age in years and sex. Where available, HLA class I and class II types were obtained from metadata supplied by the sample provider rather than from assay-based typing. Study-wide findings and limitations: How much clinical and demographic metadata was included differed by source and by participant, and the metadata was provided uncurated.

Collaborating institutions collected whole blood in K2EDTA tubes following their own protocols. Collaborator samples were shipped for TCRbeta analysis as frozen whole blood, isolated PBMCs, or DNA extracted from either sample type. The CDR3 holds 16 amino acids from the cysteine to the phenylalanine. Solely the CDR3 DNA is kept, with 48 bases framed from the first base. The receptor was derived from a woman at least 80 years old with acute or convalescent COVID-19. Sequenced sample: peripheral blood. The chain uses TRBV1 and TRBJ2-7; the table's D gene call, TRBD2, was not cross checked with the DNA. TRBV1 is annotated as a pseudogene. In nucleotides, the sequence is TGCACCAGCAGCCAAGGGAAAGAGCGGGAGCTCTGGGAGCAGTACTTC. This sequence encodes CTSSQGKERELWEQYF.